This entry concerns a single T cell receptor beta chain. The data originate from a study of identical twins. This CDR3 has 16 amino acids. Trimming took 4 bases from V and 0 from J; bases not matched to a gene: 4. The germline V gene encodes CDR1 MDHEN and CDR2 SYDVKM. From the 5' RACE reads, TCRdb called clonotypes with MiXCR, one entry per CDR3 protein. The sample consists of around 500,000 distinct CDR3 sequences, 13% to 15% of them appearing once. In addition, the sample was reused for a study of yellow fever vaccine responses in identical twins.

The receptor was derived from a woman aged 18-30 years in good health. The chain carries TRBV28 and TRBJ2-7; 12 nucleotides match TRBD2. Sample: CD4+ T cells sorted from blood. CDR3 amino acids: CASSYTLAGGSYEQYF. Written as DNA, the CDR3 is TGTGCCAGCAGTTATACACTAGCGGGGGGCTCCTACGAGCAGTACTTC.